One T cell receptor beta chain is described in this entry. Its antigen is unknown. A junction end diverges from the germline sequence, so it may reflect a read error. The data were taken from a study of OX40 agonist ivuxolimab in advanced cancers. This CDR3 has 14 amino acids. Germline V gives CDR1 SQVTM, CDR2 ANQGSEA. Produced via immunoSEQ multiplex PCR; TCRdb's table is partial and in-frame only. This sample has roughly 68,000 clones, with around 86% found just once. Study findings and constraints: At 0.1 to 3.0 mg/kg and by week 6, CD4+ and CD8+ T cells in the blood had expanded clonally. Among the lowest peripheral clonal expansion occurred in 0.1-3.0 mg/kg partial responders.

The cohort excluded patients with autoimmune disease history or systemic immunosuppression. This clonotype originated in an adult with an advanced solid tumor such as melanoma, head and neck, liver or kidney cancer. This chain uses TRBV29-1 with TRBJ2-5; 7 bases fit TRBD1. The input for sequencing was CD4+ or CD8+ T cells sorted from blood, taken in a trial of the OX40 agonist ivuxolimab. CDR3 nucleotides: TGCAGCGTTCAAGGGGGCAGTCTGCTAGAGATCCAGTACTTC. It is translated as CSVQGGSLLEIQYF.